This T cell receptor beta chain stems from a study of blood T cell repertoires in COVID-19. Across the study: T cells, B-cell-depleted T cells, or PBMCs provided the cDNA or gDNA that served as material.

Deletions cut 5 bases from V and 4 bases from J, with 12 bases between. Germline lookup yields CDR1 SGHVS and CDR2 FNYEAQ. The CDR3 loop spans 14 amino acids. Here immunoSEQ multiplex PCR was the method, and the copy in TCRdb shows in-frame clones only, minus some. Of about 150,000 clones in the sample, about three quarters are singletons; the top ten hold under 2%. V is TRBV7-6 and J is TRBJ1-5; the D gene is possibly TRBD1 (6 bases). The specimen was peripheral blood. The sequence derives from an elderly man with acute or convalescent COVID-19. CDR3 loop: CASSLGQINQPQHF. The CDR3, as DNA: TGTGCCAGCAGCCTTGGACAGATTAATCAGCCCCAGCATTTT.